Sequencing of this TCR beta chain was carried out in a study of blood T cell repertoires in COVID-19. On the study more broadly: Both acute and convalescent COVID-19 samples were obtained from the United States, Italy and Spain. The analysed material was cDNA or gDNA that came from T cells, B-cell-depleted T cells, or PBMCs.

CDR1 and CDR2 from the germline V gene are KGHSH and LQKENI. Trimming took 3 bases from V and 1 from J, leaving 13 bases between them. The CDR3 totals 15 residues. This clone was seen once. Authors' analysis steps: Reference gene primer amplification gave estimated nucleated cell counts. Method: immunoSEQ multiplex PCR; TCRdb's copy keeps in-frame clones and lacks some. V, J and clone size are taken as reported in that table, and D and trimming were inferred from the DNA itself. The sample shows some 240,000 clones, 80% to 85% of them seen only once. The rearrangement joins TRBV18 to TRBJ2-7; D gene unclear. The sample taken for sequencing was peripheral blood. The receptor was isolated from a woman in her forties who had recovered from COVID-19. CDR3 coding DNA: TGTGCCAGCTCACCGGTTGCCAGGAAATCCTACGAGCAGTACTTC. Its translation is CASSPVARKSYEQYF.